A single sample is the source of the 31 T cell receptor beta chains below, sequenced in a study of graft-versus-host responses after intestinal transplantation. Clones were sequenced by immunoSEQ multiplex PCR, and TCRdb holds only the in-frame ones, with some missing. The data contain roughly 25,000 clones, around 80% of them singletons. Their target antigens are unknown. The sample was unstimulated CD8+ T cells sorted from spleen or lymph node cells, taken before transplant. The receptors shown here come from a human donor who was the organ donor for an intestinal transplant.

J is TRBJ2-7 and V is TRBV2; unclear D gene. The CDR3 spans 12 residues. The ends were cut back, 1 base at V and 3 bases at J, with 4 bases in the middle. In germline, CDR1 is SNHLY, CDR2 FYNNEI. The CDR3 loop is CASSEGGYEQYF. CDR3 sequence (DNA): TGTGCCAGCAGTGAAGGGGGCTACGAGCAGTACTTC.

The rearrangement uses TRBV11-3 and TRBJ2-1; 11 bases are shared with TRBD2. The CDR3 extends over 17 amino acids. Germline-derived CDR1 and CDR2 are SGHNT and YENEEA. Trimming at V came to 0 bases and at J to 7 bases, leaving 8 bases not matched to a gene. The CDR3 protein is CASSLEGSGGAGNEQFF. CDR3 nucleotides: TGTGCCAGCAGCTTAGAGGGTAGCGGGGGGGCAGGAAATGAGCAGTTCTTC.

The CDR3 loop reads CASSGQGARLGYTF. The DNA for the CDR3 is TGTGCCAGTAGTGGGCAGGGGGCGCGACTTGGCTACACCTTC. The chain joins TRBV19 to TRBJ1-2; TRBD1 aligns across 8 bases. The CDR3 loop spans 14 amino acids. The V gene's germline CDR1 is LNHDA and CDR2 SQIVND (reference sequence). V lost 5 bases and J lost 7; bases outside the gene matches: 9. Full variable domain (rest looked up from reference TRBV19 and TRBJ1-2): DGGITQSPKYLFRKEGQNVTLSCEQNLNHDAMYWYRQDPGQGLRLIYYSQIVNDFQKGDIAEGYSVSREKKESFPLTVTSAQKNPTAFYLCASSGQGARLGYTFGSGTRLTVV.

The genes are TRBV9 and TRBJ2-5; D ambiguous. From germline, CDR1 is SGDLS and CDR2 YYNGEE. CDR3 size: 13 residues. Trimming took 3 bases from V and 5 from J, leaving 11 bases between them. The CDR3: CASSARPEETQYF. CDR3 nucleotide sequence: TGTGCCAGCAGCGCCCGCCCGGAGGAGACCCAGTACTTC. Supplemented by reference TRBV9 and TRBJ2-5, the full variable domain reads DSGVTQTPKHLITATGQRVTLRCSPRSGDLSVYWYQQSLDQGLQFLIQYYNGEERAKGNILERFSAQQFPDLHSELNLSSLELGDSALYFCASSARPEETQYFGPGTRLLVL.

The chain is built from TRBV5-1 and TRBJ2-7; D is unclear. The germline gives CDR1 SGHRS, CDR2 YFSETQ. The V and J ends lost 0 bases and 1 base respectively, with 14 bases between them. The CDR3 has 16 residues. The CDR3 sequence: CASSLEWRTKSYEQYF. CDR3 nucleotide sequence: TGCGCCAGCAGCTTGGAATGGCGGACGAAGTCCTACGAGCAGTACTTC.

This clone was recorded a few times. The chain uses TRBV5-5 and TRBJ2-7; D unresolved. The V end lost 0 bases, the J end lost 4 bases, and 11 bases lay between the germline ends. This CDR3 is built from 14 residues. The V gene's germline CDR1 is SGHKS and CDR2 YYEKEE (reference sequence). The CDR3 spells CASSLVRSTYEQYF. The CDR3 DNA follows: TGTGCCAGCAGCTTGGTCCGATCTACGTACGAGCAGTACTTC.

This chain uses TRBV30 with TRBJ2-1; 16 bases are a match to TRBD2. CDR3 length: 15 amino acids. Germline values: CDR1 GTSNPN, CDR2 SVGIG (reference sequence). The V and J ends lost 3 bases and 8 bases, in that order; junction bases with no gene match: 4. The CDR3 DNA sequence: TGTGCCTGGAGGGTAGGGACTAGCGGGGGGGATGAGCAGTTCTTC. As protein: CAWRVGTSGGDEQFF. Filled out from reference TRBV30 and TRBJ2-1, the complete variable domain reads SQTIHQWPATLVQPVGSPLSLECTVEGTSNPNLYWYRQAAGRGLQLLFYSVGIGQISSEVPQNLSASRPQDRQFILSSKKLLLSDSGFYLCAWRVGTSGGDEQFFGPGTRLTVL.

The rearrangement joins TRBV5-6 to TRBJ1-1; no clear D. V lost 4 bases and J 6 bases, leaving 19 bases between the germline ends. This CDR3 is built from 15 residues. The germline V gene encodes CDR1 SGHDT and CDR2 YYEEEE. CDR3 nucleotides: TGTGCCAGCAGCACCTATACACCGCGTGGGCCTGAAGCTTTCTTT. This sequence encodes CASSTYTPRGPEAFF.

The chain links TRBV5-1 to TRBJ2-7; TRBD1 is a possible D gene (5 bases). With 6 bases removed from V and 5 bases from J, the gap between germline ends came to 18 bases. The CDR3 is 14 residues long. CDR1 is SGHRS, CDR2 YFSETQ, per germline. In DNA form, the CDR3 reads TGCGCCAGCACCCCCACTGGGGCCCCAGACGAGCAGTACTTC. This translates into CASTPTGAPDEQYF.

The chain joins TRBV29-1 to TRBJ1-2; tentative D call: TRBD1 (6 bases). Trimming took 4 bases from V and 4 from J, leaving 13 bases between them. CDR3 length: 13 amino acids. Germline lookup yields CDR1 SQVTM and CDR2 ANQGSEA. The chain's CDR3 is CSVVGGTGYGYTF. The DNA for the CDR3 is TGCAGCGTTGTCGGGGGCACGGGCTATGGCTACACCTTC.

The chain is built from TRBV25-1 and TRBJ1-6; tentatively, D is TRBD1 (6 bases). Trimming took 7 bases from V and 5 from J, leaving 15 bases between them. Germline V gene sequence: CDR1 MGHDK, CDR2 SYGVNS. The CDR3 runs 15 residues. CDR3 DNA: TGTGCCAGCATCCCCGCGGGACACCATAATTCACCCCTCCACTTT. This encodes CASIPAGHHNSPLHF.

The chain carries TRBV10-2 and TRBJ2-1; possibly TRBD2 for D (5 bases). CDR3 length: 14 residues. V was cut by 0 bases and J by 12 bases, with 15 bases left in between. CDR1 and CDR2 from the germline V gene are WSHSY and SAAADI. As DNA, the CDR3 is TGCGCCAGCAGTGAGTCCCGACTACTGTTTGCGCAGTTCTTC. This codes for CASSESRLLFAQFF.

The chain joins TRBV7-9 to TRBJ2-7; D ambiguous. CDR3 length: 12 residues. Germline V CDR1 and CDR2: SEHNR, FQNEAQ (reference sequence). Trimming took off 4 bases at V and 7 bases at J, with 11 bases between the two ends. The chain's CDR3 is CASSYAGREQYF. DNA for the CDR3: TGTGCCAGCAGCTACGCAGGCCGGGAGCAGTACTTC.

Here the CDR3 reads CASSLGAAERGDGYTF. CDR3 DNA sequence: TGTGCCAGCAGCTTGGGGGCGGCAGAAAGAGGGGATGGCTACACCTTC. This chain connects TRBV5-4 to TRBJ1-2, with a weak D call TRBD1 (5 bases). CDR3 length equals 16 residues. CDR1 SGHNT and CDR2 YYREEE come from the germline V gene (reference sequence). Trimming took off 0 bases at V and 6 bases at J, with 18 bases between the two ends.

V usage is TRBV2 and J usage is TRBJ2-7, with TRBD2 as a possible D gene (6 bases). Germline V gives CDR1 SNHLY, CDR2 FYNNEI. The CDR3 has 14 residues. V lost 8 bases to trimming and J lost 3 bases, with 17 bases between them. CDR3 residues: CASGSGPGGYEQYF. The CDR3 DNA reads TGTGCCAGCGGGAGCGGGCCCGGGGGCTACGAGCAGTACTTC.

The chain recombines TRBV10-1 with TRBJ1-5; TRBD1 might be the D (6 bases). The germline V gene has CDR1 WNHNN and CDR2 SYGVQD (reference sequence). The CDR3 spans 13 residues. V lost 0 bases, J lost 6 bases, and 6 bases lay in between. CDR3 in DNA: TGCGCCAGCAGTGAGTCAGGGGGTCAGCCCCAGCATTTT. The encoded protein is CASSESGGQPQHF.

The DNA of the CDR3 is TGTGCCAGAGCCTTGAACTCCTACAATGAGCAGTTCTTC. Translation gives CARALNSYNEQFF. This chain joins TRBV6-5 and TRBJ2-1, with D unresolved. V was trimmed by 9 bases and J by 0 bases, leaving 9 bases between them. CDR1 and CDR2 (germline): MNHEY, SVGAGI. CDR3 length: 13 amino acids.

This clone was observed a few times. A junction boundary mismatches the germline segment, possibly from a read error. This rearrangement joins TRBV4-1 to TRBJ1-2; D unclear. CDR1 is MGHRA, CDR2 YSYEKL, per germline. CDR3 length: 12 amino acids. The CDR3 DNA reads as TGCGCCAGCAGCCAAGAAAACTATGGCTGCACCTTC. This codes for CASSQENYGCTF.

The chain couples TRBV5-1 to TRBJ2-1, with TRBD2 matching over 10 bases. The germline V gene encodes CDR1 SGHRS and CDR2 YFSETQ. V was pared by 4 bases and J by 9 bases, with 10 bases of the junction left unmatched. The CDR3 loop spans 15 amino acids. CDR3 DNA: TGCGCCAGCAGCCTTAGCGGGGGGACCTTCTTTGAGCAGTTCTTC. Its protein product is CASSLSGGTFFEQFF.

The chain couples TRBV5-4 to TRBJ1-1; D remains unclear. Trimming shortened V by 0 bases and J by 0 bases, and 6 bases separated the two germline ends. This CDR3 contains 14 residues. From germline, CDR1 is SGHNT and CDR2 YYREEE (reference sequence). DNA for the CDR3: TGTGCCAGCAGCTTGGCTGGAATGAACACTGAAGCTTTCTTT. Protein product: CASSLAGMNTEAFF.

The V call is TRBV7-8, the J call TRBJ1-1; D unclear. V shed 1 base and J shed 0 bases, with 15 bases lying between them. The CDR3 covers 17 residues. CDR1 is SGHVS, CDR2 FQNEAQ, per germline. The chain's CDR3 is CASSLGARKHMNTEAFF. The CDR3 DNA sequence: TGTGCCAGCAGCTTAGGGGCCAGAAAACACATGAACACTGAAGCTTTCTTT.

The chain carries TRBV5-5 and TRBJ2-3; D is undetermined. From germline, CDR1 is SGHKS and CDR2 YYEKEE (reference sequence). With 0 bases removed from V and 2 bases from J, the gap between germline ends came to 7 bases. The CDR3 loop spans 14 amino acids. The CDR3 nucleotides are TGTGCCAGCAGCTTGGGGGTAAACACAGATACGCAGTATTTT. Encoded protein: CASSLGVNTDTQYF. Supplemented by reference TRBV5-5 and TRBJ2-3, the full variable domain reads DAGVTQSPTHLIKTRGQQVTLRCSPISGHKSVSWYQQVLGQGPQFIFQYYEKEERGRGNFPDRFSARQFPNYSSELNVNALLLGDSALYLCASSLGVNTDTQYFGPGTRLTVL.

In DNA form, the CDR3 reads TGCGCCAGCAGCTTGGAGCGGGGAAACCAAGAGACCCAGTACTTC. The encoded protein is CASSLERGNQETQYF. This chain joins TRBV5-1 and TRBJ2-5; the match to TRBD2 covers 7 bases. The CDR3 is 15 amino acids. V gave up 0 bases and J gave up 0 bases; unmatched junction bases: 2. Per germline, CDR1 SGHRS and CDR2 YFSETQ. The whole variable domain, filled in from reference TRBV5-1 and TRBJ2-5, reads KAGVTQTPRYLIKTRGQQVTLSCSPISGHRSVSWYQQTPGQGLQFLFEYFSETQRNKGNFPGRFSGRQFSNSRSEMNVSTLELGDSALYLCASSLERGNQETQYFGPGTRLLVL.

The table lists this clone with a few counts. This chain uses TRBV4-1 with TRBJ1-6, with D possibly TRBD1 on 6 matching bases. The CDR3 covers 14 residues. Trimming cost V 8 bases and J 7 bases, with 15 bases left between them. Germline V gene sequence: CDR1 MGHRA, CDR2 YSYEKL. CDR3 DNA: TGCGCCAGCGGCGGCAGGGACACGAATTCACCCCTCCACTTT. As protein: CASGGRDTNSPLHF.

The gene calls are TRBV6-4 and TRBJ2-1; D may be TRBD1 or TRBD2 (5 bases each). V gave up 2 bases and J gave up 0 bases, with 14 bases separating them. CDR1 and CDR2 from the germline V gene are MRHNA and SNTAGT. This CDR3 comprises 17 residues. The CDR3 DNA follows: TGTGCCAGCAGTGACCGCGGAGAGGGGCGCTCCTACAATGAGCAGTTCTTC. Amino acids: CASSDRGEGRSYNEQFF.

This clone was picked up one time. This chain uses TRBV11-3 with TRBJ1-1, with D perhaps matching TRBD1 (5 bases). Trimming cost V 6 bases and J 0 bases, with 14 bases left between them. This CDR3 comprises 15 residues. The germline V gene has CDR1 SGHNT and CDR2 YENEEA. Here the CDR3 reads CASRENGGLNTEAFF. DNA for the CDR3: TGTGCCAGCAGAGAAAATGGGGGACTGAACACTGAAGCTTTCTTT.

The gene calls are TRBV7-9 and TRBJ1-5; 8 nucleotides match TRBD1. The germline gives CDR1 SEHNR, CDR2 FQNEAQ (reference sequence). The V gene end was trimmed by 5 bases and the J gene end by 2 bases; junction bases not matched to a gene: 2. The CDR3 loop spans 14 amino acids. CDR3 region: CASSPTGGNQPQHF. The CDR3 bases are TGTGCCAGCAGCCCGACAGGGGGCAATCAGCCCCAGCATTTT.

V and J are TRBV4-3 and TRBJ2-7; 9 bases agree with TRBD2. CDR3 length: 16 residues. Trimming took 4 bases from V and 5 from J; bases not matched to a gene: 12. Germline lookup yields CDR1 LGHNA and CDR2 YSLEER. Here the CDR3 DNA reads TGCGCCAGCAGCCCAGATAGAGCGGGGGGCAGGAACGAGCAGTACTTC. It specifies CASSPDRAGGRNEQYF.

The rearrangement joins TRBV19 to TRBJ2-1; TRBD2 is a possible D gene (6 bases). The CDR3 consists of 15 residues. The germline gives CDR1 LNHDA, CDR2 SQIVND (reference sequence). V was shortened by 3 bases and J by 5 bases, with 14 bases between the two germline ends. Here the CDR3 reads CASSISWGLHNEQFF. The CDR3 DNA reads TGTGCCAGTAGTATTTCGTGGGGACTCCACAATGAGCAGTTCTTC.

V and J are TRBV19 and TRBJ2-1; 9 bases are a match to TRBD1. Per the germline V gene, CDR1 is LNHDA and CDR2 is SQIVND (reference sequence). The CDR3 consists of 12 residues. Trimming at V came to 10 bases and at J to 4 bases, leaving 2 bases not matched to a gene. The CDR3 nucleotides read TGTGCCACTGGGACAGGGTACAATGAGCAGTTCTTC. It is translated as CATGTGYNEQFF. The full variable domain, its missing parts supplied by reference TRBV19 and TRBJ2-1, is DGGITQSPKYLFRKEGQNVTLSCEQNLNHDAMYWYRQDPGQGLRLIYYSQIVNDFQKGDIAEGYSVSREKKESFPLTVTSAQKNPTAFYLCATGTGYNEQFFGPGTRLTVL.

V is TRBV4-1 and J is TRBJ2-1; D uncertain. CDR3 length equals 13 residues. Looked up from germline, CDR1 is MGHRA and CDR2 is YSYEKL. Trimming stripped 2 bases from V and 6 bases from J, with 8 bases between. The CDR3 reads CASSQIKGNEQFF. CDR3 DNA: TGCGCCAGCAGCCAAATAAAAGGCAATGAGCAGTTCTTC.